The entry below describes one TCR beta chain. What it recognizes is unknown. The data stem from a study of T cell responses to AZD1222 COVID-19 vaccine. Findings and caveats of the study: Spike-specific TCR breadth and depth both grew after two AZD1222 doses.

The CDR3 has 18 residues. With V trimmed by 4 bases and J by 7 bases, 15 bases remained unmatched. The germline V gene encodes CDR1 SGHKS and CDR2 YYEKEE (reference sequence). Clones were read by immunoSEQ multiplex PCR, and TCRdb kept only the in-frame ones, dropping some. The table lists around 110,000 clones, roughly 88% of them singletons, with 8% to 10% in the top ten. The chain uses TRBV5-5 and TRBJ1-5; 12 bases match TRBD1. The source material was peripheral blood, sampled on day 0 of AZD1222 vaccination. The origin of this receptor is an adult in good health. The CDR3 region has the DNA TGTGCCAGCAGCACTGGAGGGACAGGGGGCTTTTTTTACCAGCCCCAGCATTTT. This codes for CASSTGGTGGFFYQPQHF.